This T cell receptor (beta chain) originates from a study of blood T cell repertoires in COVID-19. For the study at large: From T cells, B-cell-depleted T cells, or PBMCs came the material, which was cDNA or gDNA.

Authors' analysis steps: Estimation of nucleated cell counts was performed using reference gene primer amplification. Assay used: immunoSEQ multiplex PCR; TCRdb lists only in-frame clones, some missing. V, J and clone size are those of that table, while D and trimming were read from the DNA. The sample lists approximately 49,000 clones; roughly 82% were seen once. The trim removed 3 bases at V and 4 bases at J, leaving 3 bases unmatched. This CDR3 contains 14 residues. Germline CDR1 and CDR2: MNHEY and SMNVEV (reference sequence). The chain combines TRBV27 with TRBJ1-1; TRBD1 matches 9 bases. The sequenced sample was peripheral blood. The sequence was obtained from a woman aged 55-75 years with acute or convalescent COVID-19. The CDR3 reads CASSFLDRGTEAFF. The CDR3 DNA follows: TGTGCCAGCAGTTTCCTGGACAGGGGCACTGAAGCTTTCTTT.